The 32 T cell receptor beta chains given below trace back to one sample, sequenced in a study of blood T cells in healthy people across ages. Next came a second PCR, run for about 7 to 12 cycles, which used a sample-barcoded 5' primer along with a J-beta primer mix. MiXCR was run by TCRdb on the 5' RACE reads, yielding one entry per CDR3 protein. The table lists just over 800,000 distinct CDR3 sequences, approximately 67% of them singletons, with around a quarter in the top ten. Sequencing was carried out using blood. Receptors were obtained from a man aged 25-45 years in good health.

In this sample, this clonotype turned up once. The chain recombines TRBV29-1 with TRBJ1-2, with 8 bases fitting TRBD1. The CDR3 has 12 residues. CDR1 is SQVTM and CDR2 is ANQGSEA in the germline V gene. V lost 7 bases and J lost 5; bases outside the gene matches: 6. As DNA, the CDR3 is TGCAGCGCGGGACAGGCGGCATATGGCTACACCTTC. It encodes CSAGQAAYGYTF.

In its sample, this clonotype was seen a few times. The gene calls are TRBV20-1 and TRBJ2-6; D remains ambiguous. Germline assignment: CDR1 DFQATT and CDR2 SNEGSKA (reference sequence). V dropped 6 bases and J dropped 1 base, with 7 bases sitting between them. There are 13 residues in the CDR3. The CDR3 nucleotides are TGCAGTGCAGAGTTTTCTGGGGCCAACGTCCTGACTTTC. This translates into CSAEFSGANVLTF.

This clonotype was observed a few times. The chain combines TRBV6-5 with TRBJ2-4, with 8 nucleotides matching TRBD2. The V segment lost 6 bases and the J segment 3 bases; nucleotides outside the gene matches: 7. The V gene's germline CDR1 is MNHEY and CDR2 SVGAGI. The CDR3 consists of 15 residues. In DNA, the CDR3 is TGTGCCAGCAGCCCCGGGGGGGTCGTCAAAAACATTCAGTACTTC. Translation: CASSPGGVVKNIQYF.

This chain uses TRBV10-3 with TRBJ2-1; 13 positions match TRBD2. Trimming cost V 10 bases and J 5 bases; bases outside gene matches: 11. The CDR3 spans 16 residues. Germline CDR1 and CDR2: ENHRY and SYGVKD. The CDR3 nucleotides read TGTGCCACCGAAGGCCTGGGGACTAGCGGGGACAATGAGCAGTTCTTC. Amino acid sequence: CATEGLGTSGDNEQFF.

This clonotype showed up just a few times. A much larger clone sits a single nucleotide away, making a read error possible. The chain couples TRBV7-9 to TRBJ2-1, with unresolved D. V lost 1 base and J lost 10, with 11 bases in between. Germline lookup yields CDR1 SEHNR and CDR2 FQNEAQ (reference sequence). The CDR3 covers 13 residues. CDR3 in amino acids: CASSLEPFYEQFF. The CDR3 DNA reads as TGTGCCAGCAGCTTAGAGCCGTTCTACGAGCAGTTCTTC.

This clonotype was recorded at least ten times. This chain links TRBV15 with TRBJ2-5; D is unclear. This CDR3 comprises 13 residues. With 0 bases removed from V and 5 bases from J, the gap between germline ends came to 7 bases. Germline values: CDR1 LNHNV, CDR2 YYDKDF (reference sequence). CDR3: CATSRDPLETQYF. As DNA, the CDR3 is TGTGCCACCAGCAGAGATCCCTTGGAGACCCAGTACTTC.

The chain employs TRBV5-1 and TRBJ2-7, with 9 bases matching TRBD1. Germline CDR1 SGHRS, CDR2 YFSETQ. V lost 7 bases and J lost 5; bases outside the gene matches: 4. This CDR3 spans 12 amino acids. The DNA of the CDR3 is TGCGCCAGCGGCCGGGACAGGGACGAGCAGTACTTC. It translates to CASGRDRDEQYF.

The sample holds many counts of this clonotype. The chain couples TRBV21-1 to TRBJ1-2; the tabulated D call, TRBD1, remains unverified against the DNA. TRBV21-1 is termed a pseudogene. The CDR3 has 14 residues. CDR3: CASSKARGIYGYTF. The CDR3 region has the DNA TGTGCCAGCAGCAAAGCGAGGGGCATCTATGGCTACACCTTC.

The rearrangement joins TRBV25-1 to TRBJ2-4, with D possibly TRBD1 on 7 matching bases. The J call is uncertain, as TRBJ2-7 better fits the DNA end. Germline V gene data show CDR1 as MGHDK and CDR2 as SYGVNS. The CDR3 has 16 residues. The CDR3 region is CASSEYLAGGSYEQYF. Here the CDR3 DNA reads TGTGCCAGCAGTGAATATTTGGCAGGGGGGTCCTACGAGCAGTACTTC.

The chain carries TRBV7-9 and TRBJ2-5; D is uncertain. V was shortened by 3 bases and J by 4 bases, with 12 bases between the two germline ends. The CDR3 loop spans 14 amino acids. Germline CDR1 SEHNR, CDR2 FQNEAQ (reference sequence). CDR3 DNA: TGTGCCAGCAGCTTCCCCGGGTTCCGAGAGACCCAGTACTTC. Translated, it gives CASSFPGFRETQYF.

The chain recombines TRBV6-5 with TRBJ1-1, with 7 positions matching TRBD1. The junction had 12 bases not matched to a gene; V was cut back by 5 bases and J by 6 bases. Germline V gene sequence: CDR1 MNHEY, CDR2 SVGAGI. This CDR3 is 15 amino acids long. CDR3 sequence (DNA): TGTGCCAGCAGTCTCCACAGGGGCCACAAACCTGAAGCTTTCTTT. This gives the protein CASSLHRGHKPEAFF.

The chain uses TRBV12-3 or TRBV12-4 and TRBJ2-3; D perhaps matches TRBD2 (6 bases). The CDR3 has 14 residues. Trimming left V 10 bases short and J 2 bases short, with 16 bases between. The CDR3 reads CATQPGVDTDTQYF. The CDR3 DNA reads TGTGCCACACAACCGGGGGTCGACACAGATACGCAGTATTTT.

The chain is built from TRBV6-5 and TRBJ2-6; D is undetermined. Germline V gene lookup returns CDR1 MNHEY and CDR2 SVGAGI. The CDR3 has 16 residues. V shed 0 bases and J shed 1 base, with 7 bases lying between them. This CDR3 reads CASSYSRASGANVLTF. As DNA, the CDR3 is TGTGCCAGCAGTTACTCTAGGGCATCTGGGGCCAACGTCCTGACTTTC.

The chain has TRBV7-9 and TRBJ1-2, with D unclear. Germline CDR1 is SEHNR and CDR2 is FQNEAQ (reference sequence). V was shortened by 6 bases and J by 7 bases, with 9 bases between the two germline ends. The CDR3 consists of 11 residues. DNA for the CDR3: TGTGCCAGCAGTTCCCTTCCTGGCTACACCTTC. Protein sequence: CASSSLPGYTF. Full variable domain (missing parts from reference TRBV7-9 and TRBJ1-2): DTGVSQNPRHKITKRGQNVTFRCDPISEHNRLYWYRQTLGQGPEFLTYFQNEAQLEKSRLLSDRFSAERPKGSFSTLEIQRTEQGDSAMYLCASSSLPGYTFGSGTRLTVV.

The CDR3 loop reads CASSRLGSGGTDTQYF. As DNA, the CDR3 is TGTGCCAGCAGCCGGTTGGGTAGCGGGGGCACAGATACGCAGTATTTT. The genes are TRBV4-2 and TRBJ2-3; TRBD2 agrees at 8 bases. Germline V gives CDR1 LGHNA, CDR2 YNFKEQ. The CDR3 length is 16 residues. V dropped 4 bases and J dropped 1; count of bases not matched to a gene: 7.

The CDR3 sequence: CASSSGAFRDSYF. CDR3 sequence (DNA): TGCGCCAGCAGCTCTGGCGCCTTCAGGGATTCGTACTTC. The chain carries TRBV5-1 and TRBJ2-4; D possibly corresponds to TRBD1 (5 bases). V was clipped by 3 bases and J by 15 bases, with 19 bases between them. Germline values: CDR1 SGHRS, CDR2 YFSETQ. This CDR3 comprises 13 residues.

This sequence joins TRBV29-1 and TRBJ2-7; tentatively, D is TRBD1 (7 bases). Germline lookup yields CDR1 SQVTM and CDR2 ANQGSEA. Trimming removed 4 bases from V and 6 bases from J, with 16 bases in between. This CDR3 comprises 13 residues. The chain's CDR3 is CSVGAAGGGEQYF. CDR3 DNA sequence: TGCAGCGTTGGGGCGGCAGGGGGAGGCGAGCAGTACTTC.

This sequence joins TRBV6-5 and TRBJ1-1; 8 positions match TRBD1. The V and J ends lost 5 bases and 3 bases, in that order; junction bases with no gene match: 8. Germline V gene data show CDR1 as MNHEY and CDR2 as SVGAGI. The CDR3 contains 15 residues. The CDR3 DNA follows: TGTGCCAGCAGTATAGGACGACAGGGGTACACTGAAGCTTTCTTT. Translation gives CASSIGRQGYTEAFF.

Comments on this clonotype: A much larger clone lies one base from this, so it may be a read error. The chain carries TRBV5-1 and TRBJ1-4, with D perhaps matching TRBD1 (5 bases). The CDR3 is made up of 13 amino acids. Trimming took 4 bases from V and 8 from J, leaving 12 bases between them. From germline, CDR1 is SGHRS and CDR2 YFSETQ. The CDR3 DNA sequence: TGCGCCAGCAGCCGGGACGGCGGCGAAAAACTGTTTTTT. It translates to CASSRDGGEKLFF.

Written as DNA, the CDR3 is TGTGCCAGCAGACTAGGGACGCAGCAGGTCGGGGAGCTGTTTTTT. Protein: CASRLGTQQVGELFF. This sequence joins TRBV12-3 or TRBV12-4 and TRBJ2-2; D could derive from TRBD1 or TRBD2 (5 bases each). V lost 6 bases and J 7 bases, leaving 18 bases between the germline ends. The CDR3 runs 15 residues.

This chain uses TRBV11-2 with TRBJ2-3; a weak D match, TRBD1 (6 bases). The CDR3 spans 17 residues. Germline-derived CDR1 and CDR2 are SGHAT and FQNNGV. The germline V and J ends were trimmed by 11 bases and 0 bases, with 24 bases remaining between them. CDR3 sequence reads: CAGRTSRAQGSTDTQYF. CDR3 in DNA: TGTGCCGGAAGGACCTCGAGGGCCCAGGGGAGCACAGATACGCAGTATTTT.

This clonotype was counted at least ten times. The chain links TRBV7-2 to TRBJ1-6; D remains ambiguous. Trimming took 5 bases from V and 6 from J, leaving 11 bases between them. The CDR3 runs 14 residues. Looked up from germline, CDR1 is SGHTA and CDR2 is FQGNSA. CDR3 in DNA: TGTGCCAGCAGCCGGGAGGGCGGTAATTCACCCCTCCACTTT. Translating it yields CASSREGGNSPLHF.

This clonotype has only a few counts. The V call is TRBV20-1, the J call TRBJ2-1; 8 nucleotides match TRBD2. CDR1 and CDR2 (germline): DFQATT, SNEGSKA (reference sequence). The V and J ends lost 1 base and 8 bases, in that order; junction bases with no gene match: 7. The CDR3 extends over 14 amino acids. CDR3 bases: TGCAGTGCTAGAGTGATTAGCGGGGTATATGAGCAGTTCTTC. Amino acid sequence: CSARVISGVYEQFF.

This clonotype was detected only a few times. V and J are TRBV28 and TRBJ2-5, with TRBD1 identical over 11 bases. CDR1 is MDHEN, CDR2 SYDVKM, per germline. Trimming removed 8 bases from V and 5 bases from J; junction bases left unmatched: 4. CDR3 length equals 13 residues. CDR3 loop: CASRTGGRETQYF. CDR3 in DNA: TGTGCCAGCCGGACAGGGGGCAGGGAGACCCAGTACTTC.

The genes are TRBV5-6 and TRBJ2-5; 9 positions agree with TRBD1. Per the germline V gene, CDR1 is SGHDT and CDR2 is YYEEEE. The length of the CDR3 is 15 residues. Trimming at V came to 0 bases and at J to 4 bases, leaving 4 bases not matched to a gene. The CDR3: CASSLEQGAPETQYF. CDR3 bases: TGTGCCAGCAGCTTGGAACAGGGGGCGCCAGAGACCCAGTACTTC.

V and J are TRBV20-1 and TRBJ2-4; TRBD1 might be the D (6 bases). The end of the DNA is better explained by TRBJ2-7, so the J call may be wrong. The germline gives CDR1 DFQATT, CDR2 SNEGSKA (reference sequence). The CDR3 runs to 15 residues. The CDR3 DNA sequence: TGCAGTGCGGAAGCTCAGGGGAAGGTCCCCTACGAGCAGTACTTC. It codes for CSAEAQGKVPYEQYF.

This chain links TRBV20-1 with TRBJ1-1; perhaps TRBD1 as D (6 bases). The CDR3 spans 13 residues. The V end was cut by 2 bases, the J end by 5 bases, with 12 bases between. Germline lookup yields CDR1 DFQATT and CDR2 SNEGSKA (reference sequence). CDR3 sequence (DNA): TGCAGTGCTAGACAGGGGTTAGAGACTGAAGCTTTCTTT. Translation: CSARQGLETEAFF.

The genes are TRBV4-3 and TRBJ2-5, with TRBD2 as a possible D gene (6 bases). The CDR3 is 14 amino acids. Trimming cost V 0 bases and J 6 bases, with 11 bases left between them. Germline CDR1 is LGHNA and CDR2 is YSLEER. CDR3: CASSQDSEGQTQYF. The CDR3 nucleotides read TGCGCCAGCAGCCAAGACTCGGAGGGACAGACCCAGTACTTC.

This clonotype was counted only a few times. This chain connects TRBV9 to TRBJ2-1; D remains ambiguous. Germline-derived CDR1 and CDR2 are SGDLS and YYNGEE. The CDR3 length is 13 residues. Trimming removed 0 bases from V and 8 bases from J, with 9 bases in between. This chain's CDR3 is CASSVDGVDEQFF. DNA for the CDR3: TGTGCCAGCAGCGTAGATGGGGTCGATGAGCAGTTCTTC.

The rearrangement links TRBV5-1 to TRBJ2-7, with TRBD1 matching 8 bases. CDR1 and CDR2 (germline): SGHRS, YFSETQ. The CDR3 covers 16 residues. Unmatched junction bases numbered 8, after V lost 0 bases and J lost 3 bases. The CDR3 is CASSLGKQDRDYEQYF. The CDR3 coding sequence is TGCGCCAGCAGCTTGGGGAAGCAGGACAGGGACTACGAGCAGTACTTC.

J is TRBJ2-5 and V is TRBV10-3; D is tentatively TRBD1 or TRBD2 (7 bases each). The germline V and J ends were trimmed by 4 bases and 7 bases, with 13 bases remaining between them. The CDR3 totals 13 residues. Germline values: CDR1 ENHRY, CDR2 SYGVKD. CDR3 sequence (DNA): TGTGCCATCAGTGGAGACAGGGAGGGGACCCAGTACTTC. Translation: CAISGDREGTQYF.

This chain joins TRBV12-3 or TRBV12-4 and TRBJ2-3; possible D gene TRBD1, 7 bases. With 6 bases removed from V and 4 bases from J, the gap between germline ends came to 23 bases. This CDR3 spans 17 amino acids. The CDR3 loop is CASRGQLEGQTADTQYF. CDR3 nucleotide sequence: TGTGCCAGCAGGGGCCAACTGGAGGGACAGACCGCAGATACGCAGTATTTT.